This T cell receptor (beta chain) derives from a study of T-cell reconstitution after alpha-beta-depleted transplantation in children (dated by TCRdb to 2016 to 2018). A note on the overall study: The study quantitatively tracked T-cell immune reconstitution after TCRalphabeta/CD19-depleted allogeneic hematopoietic cell transplantation in children using TCR repertoire profiling. Study-wide conclusions, independent of this receptor: In some patients, the high TCRbeta diversity seen at day 60 was put down to recipient T cells and intrathymic progenitors that had survived conditioning. Apparently early alphabetaT-cell count recovery about two months after transplant reportedly relied on only several hundred rapidly expanded clones derived from non-depleted graft cells. Over subsequent months, a decline in hyperexpanded clone frequencies was noted, and after one year, T-cell counts and TCRbeta diversity were mostly ascribed to newly produced T cells.

The treatment or condition label of this sample denotes: allogeneic hematopoietic cell transplantation with graft depleted of TCRalphabeta T cells and CD19 B cells. The transplant recipients were children given TCRalphabeta/CD19-depleted allogeneic hematopoietic cell grafts. To prepare the library, PCR was applied. The sequencer was an Illumina HiSeq 2500. TCR libraries were prepared with molecular barcoding, using unique molecular identifiers to normalize TCRbeta repertoire quantification. The public reads were run again by TCRdb, first through fastp at Q25 and then through MiXCR, and only productive beta chains were kept. CDR3 protein sequences are deduplicated, and each keeps its most common genes and DNA. This sample holds around 270,000 distinct CDR3 sequences; about 9.4% were observed only once. The ten largest clones take up over 6% of the sample. CDR1 SGHTA and CDR2 FQGNSA were looked up in the germline V gene. After removal of 5 bases from V and 4 bases from J, the junction retains 10 bases not matched to a gene. The CDR3 runs 17 residues from the cysteine to the phenylalanine. Of all the DNA, just the CDR3 is kept, 51 bases in frame from base 1.

This clonotype was counted many times. The clone's antigen remains unknown. Nothing much larger sits one base from this clone, and base qualities are not available. The specimen was PBMCs, collected before TCRalphabeta/CD19-depleted stem cell transplant. The rearranged chain carries TRBV7-2 and TRBJ2-1, and 11 junctional nucleotides match TRBD2. The source is a boy younger than two with acute myeloid leukemia, due to receive a stem cell transplant. The CDR3 reads CASSGPSRLAGYNEQFF. The nucleotide sequence is given as TGTGCCAGCAGCGGCCCAAGTCGACTAGCGGGGTACAATGAGCAGTTCTTC.